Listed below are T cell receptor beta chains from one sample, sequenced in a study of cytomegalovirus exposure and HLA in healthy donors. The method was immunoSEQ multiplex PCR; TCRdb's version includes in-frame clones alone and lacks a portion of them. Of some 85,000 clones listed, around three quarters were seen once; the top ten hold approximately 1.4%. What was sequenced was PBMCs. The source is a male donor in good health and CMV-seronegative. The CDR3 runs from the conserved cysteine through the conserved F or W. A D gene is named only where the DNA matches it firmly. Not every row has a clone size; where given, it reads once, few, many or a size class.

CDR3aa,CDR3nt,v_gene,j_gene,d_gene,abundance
CASSLGQAATNEKLFF,TGCGCCAGCAGCCTGGGACAGGCAGCAACTAATGAAAAACTGTTTTTT,TRBV5-1,TRBJ1-4,TRBD1,-
CASSLLMNTEAFF,TGTGCCAGCAGCCTATTAATGAACACTGAAGCTTTCTTT,TRBV7-2,TRBJ1-1,-,-
CASSAGQNSYNEQFF,TGTGCCAGCAGCGCAGGACAGAATAGCTACAATGAGCAGTTCTTC,TRBV5-4,TRBJ2-1,-,-
CASRGQETPSYGYTF,TGTGCCAGCAGGGGACAGGAAACGCCTAGCTATGGCTACACCTTC,TRBV2,TRBJ1-2,TRBD1,-
CASSRGSSEAFF,TGCGCCAGCAGTCGGGGTTCCTCTGAAGCTTTCTTT,TRBV10-1,TRBJ1-1,-,once
CASSPGQGSSFNYGYTF,TGTGCCAGCAGTCCTGGACAGGGGTCCTCCTTTAACTATGGCTACACCTTC,TRBV11-2,TRBJ1-2,TRBD1,-
CASSDRSHQPQHF,TGTGCCAGCAGTGACAGGTCACACCAGCCCCAGCATTTT,TRBV6-1,TRBJ1-5,-,-
CASSSSDRGNTEAFF,TGTGCCAGTAGTAGCTCCGACAGGGGGAACACTGAAGCTTTCTTT,TRBV19,TRBJ1-1,TRBD1,-
CASSVTTVTGNSGNTIYF,TGTGCCAGCAGCGTCACGACCGTGACGGGTAACTCTGGAAACACCATATATTTT,TRBV9,TRBJ1-3,-,-
CASSLGPQGNYGYTF,TGTGCCAGCAGCTTAGGTCCGCAGGGCAACTATGGCTACACCTTC,TRBV11-2,TRBJ1-2,-,-
CASSLGGGSYNEQFF,TGCGCCAGCAGCTTGGGCGGGGGTAGCTACAATGAGCAGTTCTTC,TRBV5-1,TRBJ2-1,TRBD2,-
CASSQAIAGAQPQHF,TGCGCCAGCAGCCAAGCGATTGCGGGAGCCCAGCCCCAGCATTTT,TRBV4-1,TRBJ1-5,-,-
CASGLRGFGSYEQYF,TGTGCCAGCGGCCTTAGGGGCTTTGGCTCCTACGAGCAGTACTTC,TRBV27,TRBJ2-7,-,-
CSVEARGDYGYTF,TGCAGCGTTGAAGCACGCGGGGATTATGGCTACACCTTC,TRBV29-1,TRBJ1-2,-,-
CASSRLAGVRTGELFF,TGTGCCAGCAGTCGACTAGCGGGAGTAAGGACCGGGGAGCTGTTTTTT,TRBV7-2,TRBJ2-2,TRBD2,-
CASSIGPLTGQGYMNTEAFF,TGTGCCAGTAGTATAGGCCCTTTAACAGGGCAGGGGTACATGAACACTGAAGCTTTCTTT,TRBV19,TRBJ1-1,-,-
CASSPGDTEAFF,TGTGCCAGCTCACCAGGAGACACTGAAGCTTTCTTT,TRBV18,TRBJ1-1,-,-
CASSVAVGLAVNEQFF,TGTGCCAGCAGCGTAGCTGTAGGACTAGCCGTGAATGAGCAGTTCTTC,TRBV9,TRBJ2-1,TRBD2,-
CASSLPPLVSGANVLTF,TGTGCCAGCAGTCTTCCCCCGTTAGTCTCTGGGGCCAACGTCCTGACTTTC,TRBV5-6,TRBJ2-6,-,once
CASSEVLFRPGGEAFF,TGTGCCAGCAGTGAGGTCCTCTTCAGGCCAGGGGGAGAAGCTTTCTTT,TRBV2,TRBJ1-1,TRBD1,-
CATSINRNEKLFF,TGTGCCACCAGCATTAACAGAAATGAAAAACTGTTTTTT,TRBV15,TRBJ1-4,-,-
CASSQMSLTEAFF,TGCGCCAGCAGCCAGATGAGTTTAACTGAAGCTTTCTTT,TRBV4-1,TRBJ1-1,-,-
CASSLVRTGPLRPYEQYF,TGTGCCAGCAGCTTGGTACGGACAGGGCCGTTAAGACCCTACGAGCAGTACTTC,TRBV5-8,TRBJ2-7,TRBD1,-
CASSVGSSYEQYF,TGTGCCAGCAGCGTCGGTTCCTCCTACGAGCAGTACTTC,TRBV9,TRBJ2-7,-,once
CASRRTGNTEAFF,TGTGCCAGCAGGAGGACAGGGAACACTGAAGCTTTCTTT,TRBV6-5,TRBJ1-1,TRBD1,-
CASSLTATNEKLFF,TGTGCCAGCAGTTTGACTGCAACTAATGAAAAACTGTTTTTT,TRBV27,TRBJ1-4,-,-
CASSLVGGETQYF,TGTGCCAGCAGCTTGGTCGGAGGAGAGACCCAGTACTTC,TRBV5-4,TRBJ2-5,-,-
CASSRRGGGGYTF,TGTGCCAGCAGCCGTCGCGGGGGAGGTGGCTACACCTTC,TRBV5-6,TRBJ1-2,-,once
CASSLRAGGSMNTEAFF,TGTGCCAGCAGCTTAAGGGCCGGGGGTTCCATGAATACTGAAGCTTTCTTT,TRBV7-8,TRBJ1-1,-,-
CASSTRPGLASSYEQYF,TGTGCCAGCAGCACCCGACCGGGACTAGCGAGTTCCTACGAGCAGTACTTC,TRBV7-2,TRBJ2-7,TRBD2,-
CASSLITQTTYNEQFF,TGTGCCAGCAGCTTAATAACTCAAACCACCTACAATGAGCAGTTCTTC,TRBV7-9,TRBJ2-1,-,-
CASSVGQGTRYGYTF,TGTGCCAGCAGCGTGGGACAGGGAACGCGATATGGCTACACCTTC,TRBV9,TRBJ1-2,TRBD1,-
CASSSPSGRAFNEQFF,TGTGCCAGCAGCTCCCCTAGCGGGAGGGCCTTTAATGAGCAGTTCTTC,TRBV11-2,TRBJ2-1,TRBD2,-
CASIFGTRPREGQYF,TGTGCCAGCATTTTCGGGACACGACCAAGAGAGGGTCAGTACTTC,TRBV6-5,TRBJ2-5,-,few
CASSSVSGRGDTQYF,TGTGCCAGCAGTTCAGTTAGCGGGAGGGGTGATACGCAGTATTTT,TRBV27,TRBJ2-3,TRBD2,-
CASSLVFIGLAGVETQYF,TGTGCCAGCAGCTTGGTATTCATAGGACTAGCGGGAGTTGAGACCCAGTACTTC,TRBV5-6,TRBJ2-5,TRBD2,-
CASSPVGQGYEQYF,TGTGCCAGCAGCCCGGTGGGACAGGGCTACGAGCAGTACTTC,TRBV7-8,TRBJ2-7,TRBD1,few
CASSLGGTGNEQFF,TGCGCCAGCAGCTTGGGGGGGACAGGCAATGAGCAGTTCTTC,TRBV5-1,TRBJ2-1,TRBD1,-
CASSPTNPVSRREQYF,TGTGCCAGCAGCCCCACCAATCCCGTTTCAAGGAGGGAGCAGTACTTC,TRBV6-6,TRBJ2-7,-,-
CASTTGGTGAQPQHF,TGTGCCAGTACCACCGGGGGGACAGGGGCTCAGCCCCAGCATTTT,TRBV19,TRBJ1-5,TRBD1,-
CASSPPQGTYEQYF,TGTGCCAGCTCACCACCCCAGGGGACCTACGAGCAGTACTTC,TRBV18,TRBJ2-7,-,-
CASSLWANTGELFF,TGTGCCAGCAGCTTATGGGCTAACACCGGGGAGCTGTTTTTT,TRBV7-2,TRBJ2-2,-,few
CASSLQGRSNQPQHF,TGTGCCAGCAGCTTACAGGGGCGTAGCAATCAGCCCCAGCATTTT,TRBV27,TRBJ1-5,TRBD1,-
CASSLGQRGGEQFF,TGTGCCAGCAGCTTAGGCCAGAGGGGAGGAGAGCAGTTCTTC,TRBV7-2,TRBJ2-1,-,-
CASSPGAGREAFF,TGTGCCAGCTCACCTGGCGCGGGAAGAGAAGCTTTCTTT,TRBV18,TRBJ1-1,-,-
CASSSLGQGLNEQFF,TGCGCCAGCAGCTCGCTGGGACAGGGGCTAAATGAGCAGTTCTTC,TRBV5-1,TRBJ2-1,TRBD1,-
CSVEKSSGANVLTF,TGCAGCGTTGAGAAGAGCTCTGGGGCCAACGTCCTGACTTTC,TRBV29-1,TRBJ2-6,-,-
CASSLEVTSPGEQFF,TGCGCCAGCAGCTTGGAAGTGACTAGCCCCGGTGAGCAGTTCTTC,TRBV5-1,TRBJ2-1,TRBD2,-